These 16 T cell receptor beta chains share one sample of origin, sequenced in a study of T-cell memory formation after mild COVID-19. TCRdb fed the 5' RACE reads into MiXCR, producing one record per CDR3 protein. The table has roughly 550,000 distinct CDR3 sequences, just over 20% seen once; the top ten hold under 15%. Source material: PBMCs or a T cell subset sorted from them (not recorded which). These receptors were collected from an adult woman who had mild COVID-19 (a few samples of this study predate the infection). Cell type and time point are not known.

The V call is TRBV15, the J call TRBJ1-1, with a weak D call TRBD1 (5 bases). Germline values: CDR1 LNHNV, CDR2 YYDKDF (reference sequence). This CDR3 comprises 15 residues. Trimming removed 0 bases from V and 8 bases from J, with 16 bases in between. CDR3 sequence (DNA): TGTGCCACCAGCAGAGATGGGGCAGCTTTAACAGAAGCTTTCTTT. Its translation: CATSRDGAALTEAFF.

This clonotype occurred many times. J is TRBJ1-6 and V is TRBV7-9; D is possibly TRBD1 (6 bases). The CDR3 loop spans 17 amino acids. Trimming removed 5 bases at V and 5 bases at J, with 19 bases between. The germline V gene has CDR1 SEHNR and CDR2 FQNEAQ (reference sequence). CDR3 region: CASSHPQGGSNNSPLHF. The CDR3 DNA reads TGTGCCAGCAGCCACCCTCAAGGGGGTTCGAATAATTCACCCCTCCACTTT. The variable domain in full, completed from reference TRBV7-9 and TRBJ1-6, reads DTGVSQNPRHKITKRGQNVTFRCDPISEHNRLYWYRQTLGQGPEFLTYFQNEAQLEKSRLLSDRFSAERPKGSFSTLEIQRTEQGDSAMYLCASSHPQGGSNNSPLHFGNGTRLTVT.

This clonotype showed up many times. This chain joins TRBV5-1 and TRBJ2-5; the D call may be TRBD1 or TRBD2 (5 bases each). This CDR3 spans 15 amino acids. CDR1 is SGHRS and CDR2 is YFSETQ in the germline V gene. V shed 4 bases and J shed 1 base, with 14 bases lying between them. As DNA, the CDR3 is TGCGCCAGCAGCCATAGCCCAGGGACCCAAGAGACCCAGTACTTC. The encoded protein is CASSHSPGTQETQYF.

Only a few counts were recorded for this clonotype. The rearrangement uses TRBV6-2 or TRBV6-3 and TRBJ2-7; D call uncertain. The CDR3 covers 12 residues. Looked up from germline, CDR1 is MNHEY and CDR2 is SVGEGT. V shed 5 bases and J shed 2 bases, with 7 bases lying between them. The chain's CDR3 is CASSPHPYEQYF. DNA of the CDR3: TGTGCCAGCAGTCCCCATCCCTACGAGCAGTACTTC.

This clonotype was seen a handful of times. CDR3 residues: CASSQSATESSYNSPLHF. The CDR3 coding sequence is TGTGCCAGCAGCCAGAGCGCCACAGAGAGCTCCTATAATTCACCCCTCCACTTT. The chain carries TRBV7-2 and TRBJ1-6; D remains unclear. This CDR3 region has 18 residues. V lost 5 bases and J 0 bases, leaving 17 bases between the germline ends. CDR1 and CDR2 (germline): SGHTA, FQGNSA.

CDR3 region: CASSTAGTGSGYTF. CDR3 DNA sequence: TGTGCCAGCAGTACAGCCGGGACCGGGTCCGGCTACACCTTC. The chain joins TRBV27 to TRBJ1-2; D might be TRBD1 (5 bases). Germline loops: CDR1 MNHEY, CDR2 SMNVEV (reference sequence). V was cut by 5 bases and J by 8 bases, with 18 bases left in between. The CDR3 covers 14 residues.

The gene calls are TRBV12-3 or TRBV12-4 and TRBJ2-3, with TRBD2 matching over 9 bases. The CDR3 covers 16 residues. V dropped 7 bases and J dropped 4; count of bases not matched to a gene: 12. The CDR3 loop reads CASTSQPGLASDTQYF. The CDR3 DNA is TGTGCCAGCACCTCCCAGCCGGGACTAGCCTCAGATACGCAGTATTTT.

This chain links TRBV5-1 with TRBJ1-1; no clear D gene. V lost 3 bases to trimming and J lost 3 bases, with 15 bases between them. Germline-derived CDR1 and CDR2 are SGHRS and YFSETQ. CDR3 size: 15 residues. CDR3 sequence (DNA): TGCGCCAGCAGCTCGGAGTCCACCCTCTACACTGAAGCTTTCTTT. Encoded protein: CASSSESTLYTEAFF.

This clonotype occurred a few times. In nucleotides, the CDR3 is TGTGCCAGCAGTTTAAGTCGGGCTCTCAACACCGGGGAGCTGTTTTTT. This gives the protein CASSLSRALNTGELFF. The rearrangement uses TRBV27 and TRBJ2-2; D is ambiguous. The CDR3 consists of 16 residues. The V gene's germline CDR1 is MNHEY and CDR2 SMNVEV (reference sequence). The ends were cut back, 2 bases at V and 2 bases at J, with 12 bases in the middle.

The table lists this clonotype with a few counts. CDR3 sequence reads: CASSLDWTRGDIQYF. DNA of the CDR3: TGTGCCAGCAGCTTAGATTGGACAAGGGGAGACATTCAGTACTTC. The chain carries TRBV7-8 and TRBJ2-4, with D tentatively TRBD1 or TRBD2 (5 bases each). Trimming removed 1 base at V and 8 bases at J, with 15 bases between. The CDR3 covers 15 residues. Germline V lookup: CDR1 SGHVS, CDR2 FQNEAQ.

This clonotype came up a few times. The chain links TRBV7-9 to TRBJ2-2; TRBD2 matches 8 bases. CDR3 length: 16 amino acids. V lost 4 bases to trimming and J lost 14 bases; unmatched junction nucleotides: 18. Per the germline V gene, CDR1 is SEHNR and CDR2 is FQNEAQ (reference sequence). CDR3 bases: TGTGCCAGCAGCTCTGGCGGGGGGCTTAACACCGGGGTCCTGTTTTTT. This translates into CASSSGGGLNTGVLFF.

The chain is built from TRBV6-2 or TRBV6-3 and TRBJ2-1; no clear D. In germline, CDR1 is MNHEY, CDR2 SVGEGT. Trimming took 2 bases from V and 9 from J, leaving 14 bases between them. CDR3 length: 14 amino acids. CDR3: CASSYHASGSEQFF. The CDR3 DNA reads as TGTGCCAGCAGTTACCACGCCTCGGGCAGTGAGCAGTTCTTC.

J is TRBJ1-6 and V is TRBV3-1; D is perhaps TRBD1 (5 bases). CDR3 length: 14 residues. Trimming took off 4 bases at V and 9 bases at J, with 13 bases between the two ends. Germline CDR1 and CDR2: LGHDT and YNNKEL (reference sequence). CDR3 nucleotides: TGTGCCAGCAGCCCCTCCGGGGCAATTTCACCCCTCCACTTT. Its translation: CASSPSGAISPLHF.

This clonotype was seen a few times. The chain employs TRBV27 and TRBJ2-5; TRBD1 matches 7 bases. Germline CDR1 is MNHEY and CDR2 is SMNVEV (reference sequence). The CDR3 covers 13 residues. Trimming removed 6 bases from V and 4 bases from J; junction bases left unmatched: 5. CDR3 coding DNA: TGTGCCAGCAGCACGACAGGGCGAGAGACCCAGTACTTC. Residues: CASSTTGRETQYF.

CDR3 in DNA: TGCGCCAGCAGCCCCGGCGGGAGGGGCGGCTCCTACGAGCAGTACTTC. It encodes CASSPGGRGGSYEQYF. The chain employs TRBV5-1 and TRBJ2-7; 9 positions agree with TRBD2. CDR3 length: 16 amino acids. V shed 4 bases, J shed 0 bases, and the junction held 8 bases outside the gene matches. Germline values: CDR1 SGHRS, CDR2 YFSETQ.

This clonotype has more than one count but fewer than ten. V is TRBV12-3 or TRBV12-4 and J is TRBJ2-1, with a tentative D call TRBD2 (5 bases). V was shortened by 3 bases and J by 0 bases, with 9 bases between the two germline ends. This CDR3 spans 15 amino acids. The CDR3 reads CASSLERSSYNEQFF. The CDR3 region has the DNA TGTGCCAGCAGTTTGGAGCGGAGCTCCTACAATGAGCAGTTCTTC.